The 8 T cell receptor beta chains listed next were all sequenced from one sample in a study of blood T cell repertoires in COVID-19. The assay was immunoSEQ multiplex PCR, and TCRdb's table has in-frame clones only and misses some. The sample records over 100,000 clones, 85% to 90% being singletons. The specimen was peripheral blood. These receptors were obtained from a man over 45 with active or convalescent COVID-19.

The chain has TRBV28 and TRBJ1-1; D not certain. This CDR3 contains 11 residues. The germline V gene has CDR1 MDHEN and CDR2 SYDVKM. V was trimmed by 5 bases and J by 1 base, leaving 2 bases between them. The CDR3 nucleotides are TGTGCCAGCAGTCAGAACACTGAAGCTTTCTTT. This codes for CASSQNTEAFF. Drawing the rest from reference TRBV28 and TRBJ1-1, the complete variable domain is DVKVTQSSRYLVKRTGEKVFLECVQDMDHENMFWYRQDPGLGLRLIYFSYDVKMKEKGDIPEGYSVSREKKERFSLILESASTNQTSMYLCASSQNTEAFFGQGTRLTVV.

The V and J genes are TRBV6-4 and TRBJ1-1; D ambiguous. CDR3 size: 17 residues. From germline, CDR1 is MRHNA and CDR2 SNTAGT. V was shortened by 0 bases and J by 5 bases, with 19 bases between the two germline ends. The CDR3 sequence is CASSDSPVAKAGTEAFF. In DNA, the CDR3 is TGTGCCAGCAGTGACTCGCCTGTAGCAAAAGCTGGAACTGAAGCTTTCTTT.

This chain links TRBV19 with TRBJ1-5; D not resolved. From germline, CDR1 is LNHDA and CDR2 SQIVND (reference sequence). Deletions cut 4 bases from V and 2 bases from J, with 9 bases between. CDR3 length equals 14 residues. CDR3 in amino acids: CASSRAVGNQPQHF. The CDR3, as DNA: TGTGCCAGTAGTAGGGCAGTGGGCAATCAGCCCCAGCATTTT.

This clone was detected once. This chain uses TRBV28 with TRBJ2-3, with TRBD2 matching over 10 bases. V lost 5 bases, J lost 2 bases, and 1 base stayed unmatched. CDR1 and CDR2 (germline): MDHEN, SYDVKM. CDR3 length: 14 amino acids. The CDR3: CASSTSGVTDTQYF. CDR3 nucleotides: TGTGCCAGCAGTACTAGCGGGGTCACAGATACGCAGTATTTT.

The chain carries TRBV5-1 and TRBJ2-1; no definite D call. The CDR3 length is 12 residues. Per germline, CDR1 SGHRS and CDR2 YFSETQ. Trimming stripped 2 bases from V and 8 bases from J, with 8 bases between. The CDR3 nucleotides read TGCGCCAGCAGCTTAAAAGAGTATGAGCAGTTCTTC. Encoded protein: CASSLKEYEQFF.

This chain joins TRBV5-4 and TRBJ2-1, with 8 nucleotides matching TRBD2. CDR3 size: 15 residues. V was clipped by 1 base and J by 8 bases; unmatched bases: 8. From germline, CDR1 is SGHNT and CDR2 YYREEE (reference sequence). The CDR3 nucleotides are TGTGCCAGCAGCTTGTCTCGGGGGGGTGCCGATGAGCAGTTCTTC. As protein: CASSLSRGGADEQFF.

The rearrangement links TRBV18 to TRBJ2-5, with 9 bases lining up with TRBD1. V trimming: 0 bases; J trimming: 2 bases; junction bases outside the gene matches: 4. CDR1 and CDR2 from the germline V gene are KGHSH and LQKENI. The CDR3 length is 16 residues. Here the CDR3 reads CASSPPVGTGQETQYF. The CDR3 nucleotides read TGTGCCAGCTCACCACCGGTAGGGACAGGGCAAGAGACCCAGTACTTC.

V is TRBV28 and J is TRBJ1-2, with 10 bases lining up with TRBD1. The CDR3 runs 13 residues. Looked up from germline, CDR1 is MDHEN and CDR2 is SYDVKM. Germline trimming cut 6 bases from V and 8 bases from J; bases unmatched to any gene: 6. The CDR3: CASRTGGAEGYTF. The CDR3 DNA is TGTGCCAGCAGGACAGGGGGCGCAGAAGGCTACACCTTC.